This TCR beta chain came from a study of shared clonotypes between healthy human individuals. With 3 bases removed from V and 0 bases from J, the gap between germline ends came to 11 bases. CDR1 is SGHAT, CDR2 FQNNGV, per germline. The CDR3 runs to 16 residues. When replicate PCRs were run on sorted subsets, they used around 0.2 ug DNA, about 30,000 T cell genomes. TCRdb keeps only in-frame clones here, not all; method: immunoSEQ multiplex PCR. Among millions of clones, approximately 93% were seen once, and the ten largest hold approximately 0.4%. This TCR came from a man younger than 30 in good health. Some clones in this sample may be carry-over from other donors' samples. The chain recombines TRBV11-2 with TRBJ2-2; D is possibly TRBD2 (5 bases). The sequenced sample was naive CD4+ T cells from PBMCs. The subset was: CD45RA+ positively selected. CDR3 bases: TGTGCCAGCAGCTTGATGAGCGGCTCGAACACCGGGGAGCTGTTTTTT. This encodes CASSLMSGSNTGELFF.